Presented here are 31 T cell receptor beta chains from one specimen sequenced in a study of cytomegalovirus exposure and HLA in healthy donors. The PCR ran on 60 Vbeta and 13 Jbeta primers. The table came from immunoSEQ multiplex PCR; TCRdb's copy has only in-frame clones and leaves some out. The table includes just under 95,000 clones, around four fifths detected once. The sequenced sample was PBMCs. These receptors were collected from a man aged 45-65 years in good health and CMV-seropositive.

The chain joins TRBV7-3 to TRBJ2-2, with 9 bases identical to TRBD1. This CDR3 contains 16 residues. Germline V lookup: CDR1 SGHTA, CDR2 FQGTGA. Losses at the gene ends were 4 bases for V and 4 bases for J; bases not matched to a gene: 7. CDR3 in DNA: TGTGCCAGCAGCTCCGCCGGGACAGGGATCACCGGGGAGCTGTTTTTT. Amino acids: CASSSAGTGITGELFF.

This rearrangement joins TRBV14 to TRBJ1-1; unclear D gene. V lost 4 bases to trimming and J lost 6 bases, with 30 bases between them. The CDR3 spans 19 residues. Germline V CDR1 and CDR2: SGHDN, FVKESK. The CDR3 DNA reads TGTGCCAGCAGCCCAAGAAAAGAGGGAAAAAATGAGGGAGACGCTGAAGCTTTCTTT. Its translation: CASSPRKEGKNEGDAEAFF.

This clone was recorded once. The chain combines TRBV4-2 with TRBJ1-1; 11 nucleotides align to TRBD1. The V gene's germline CDR1 is LGHNA and CDR2 YNFKEQ. CDR3 length: 13 amino acids. The V gene end was trimmed by 5 bases and the J gene end by 7 bases; junction bases not matched to a gene: 3. Written as DNA, the CDR3 is TGTGCCAGCAGCTTGGGACAGGGGGTTGAAGCTTTCTTT. Its translation: CASSLGQGVEAFF.

The chain has TRBV28 and TRBJ1-6; D perhaps matches TRBD1 (6 bases). With 5 bases removed from V and 8 bases from J, the gap between germline ends came to 16 bases. The V gene's germline CDR1 is MDHEN and CDR2 SYDVKM. This CDR3 is built from 15 residues. This chain's CDR3 is CASSKLQGSDSPLHF. Written as DNA, the CDR3 is TGTGCCAGCAGTAAACTACAGGGTTCGGATTCACCCCTCCACTTT.

CDR3 residues: CASSRRGLATYNEQFF. The CDR3 DNA sequence: TGTGCCAGCAGTCGGCGAGGACTAGCGACCTACAATGAGCAGTTCTTC. The J gene is TRBJ2-1, the V gene TRBV27; TRBD2 agrees at 9 bases. V lost 5 bases, J lost 2 bases, and 7 bases stayed unmatched. This CDR3 contains 16 residues. CDR1 and CDR2 from the germline V gene are MNHEY and SMNVEV (reference sequence).

For this clone: Compared with germline, one end of the junction differs, possibly owing to a read error. This chain links TRBV5-1 with TRBJ1-5, with TRBD1 matching over 9 bases. From germline, CDR1 is SGHRS and CDR2 YFSETQ. The CDR3 has 13 amino acids. Here the CDR3 DNA reads TGCGCCAGCAGCTTCGGACAGGGGCAGCCCCAGAATTTT. This translates into CASSFGQGQPQNF.

This chain links TRBV28 with TRBJ2-3, with 10 bases fitting TRBD1. Germline V gene data show CDR1 as MDHEN and CDR2 as SYDVKM. The CDR3 has 15 amino acids. V trimming: 6 bases; J trimming: 4 bases; junction bases outside the gene matches: 7. The CDR3 here is CASRQAGTGADTQYF. For the CDR3, the DNA is TGTGCCAGCAGACAGGCCGGGACAGGGGCAGATACGCAGTATTTT.

J is TRBJ2-2 and V is TRBV2, with TRBD1 matching over 8 bases. With V trimmed by 6 bases and J by 7 bases, 10 bases remained unmatched. The CDR3 has 15 residues. The germline CDR1 and CDR2 sequences are SNHLY and FYNNEI. CDR3 DNA: TGTGCCAGCAGAATAAAGTCAGGGGGCGACGGGGAGCTGTTTTTT. Encoded protein: CASRIKSGGDGELFF.

The rearrangement uses TRBV4-3 and TRBJ2-2; 8 positions agree with TRBD1. Germline lookup yields CDR1 LGHNA and CDR2 YSLEER. Trimming cost V 0 bases and J 5 bases; bases outside gene matches: 5. The CDR3 length is 16 residues. CDR3 DNA: TGCGCCAGCAGCCAAGATCGGCAGGGGGCGACCGGGGAGCTGTTTTTT. Translation gives CASSQDRQGATGELFF.

This clone was counted a few times. Its ends do not fully match the called genes, so a read error is possible. The genes are TRBV19 and TRBJ1-2; tentatively, D is TRBD1 (5 bases). Germline loops: CDR1 LNHDA, CDR2 SQIVND (reference sequence). CDR3 length: 14 residues. The CDR3 nucleotides read TGTGCCAGTAGCCTGGGACTGATTAACTATGGCTACCCCTTC. Protein: CASSLGLINYGYPF.

This clone was observed a single time. V and J are TRBV7-2 and TRBJ2-1; D is possibly TRBD2 (6 bases). Trimming stripped 7 bases from V and 7 bases from J, with 17 bases between. The CDR3 runs to 14 residues. Germline V gene lookup returns CDR1 SGHTA and CDR2 FQGNSA. CDR3 in amino acids: CASTSGLAMNEQFF. The CDR3 nucleotides read TGTGCCAGCACCTCAGGGCTAGCGATGAATGAGCAGTTCTTC. Using reference TRBV7-2 and TRBJ2-1 for the parts outside the CDR3, the full variable domain is GAGVSQSPSNKVTEKGKDVELRCDPISGHTALYWYRQSLGQGLEFLIYFQGNSAPDKSGLPSDRFSAERTGGSVSTLTIQRTQQEDSAVYLCASTSGLAMNEQFFGPGTRLTVL.

This chain uses TRBV6-5 with TRBJ1-1; the D is unclear. This CDR3 is built from 13 residues. Per the germline V gene, CDR1 is MNHEY and CDR2 is SVGAGI. Between the trimmed V and J ends, which lost 1 base and 9 bases, there was a span of 12 bases. CDR3 region: CASSYYQESKAFF. DNA for the CDR3: TGTGCCAGCAGTTACTATCAGGAATCAAAAGCTTTCTTT.

The rearrangement joins TRBV4-3 to TRBJ2-5; D gene ambiguous. The CDR3 sequence is 13 residues long. Germline V gene data show CDR1 as LGHNA and CDR2 as YSLEER. The V end was cut by 0 bases, the J end by 5 bases, with 7 bases between. CDR3 region: CASSQDYEETQYF. As DNA, the CDR3 is TGCGCCAGCAGCCAAGACTACGAGGAGACCCAGTACTTC.

This chain links TRBV6-5 with TRBJ2-1; D unclear. In germline, CDR1 is MNHEY, CDR2 SVGAGI. V lost 5 bases and J lost 0, with 5 bases in between. The CDR3 covers 13 residues. CDR3 nucleotides: TGTGCCAGCAGTGCTAACTCCTACAATGAGCAGTTCTTC. It is translated as CASSANSYNEQFF.

This chain joins TRBV4-1 and TRBJ2-3, with a tentative D call TRBD2 (5 bases). The CDR3 totals 16 residues. The V gene lost 3 bases and the J gene lost 0 bases, with 13 bases spanning the gap. Germline V gene data show CDR1 as MGHRA and CDR2 as YSYEKL. The CDR3 bases are TGCGCCAGCAGCCACACTTTAGCGAGTAGCACAGATACGCAGTATTTT. Protein sequence: CASSHTLASSTDTQYF.

The V and J genes are TRBV6-5 and TRBJ1-3, with no clear D. Trimming removed 0 bases from V and 11 bases from J, with 20 bases in between. CDR1 and CDR2 from the germline V gene are MNHEY and SVGAGI. The CDR3 has 16 amino acids. The CDR3 spells CASSYSSTAPGSAIYF. Here the CDR3 DNA reads TGTGCCAGCAGTTACTCGTCGACGGCCCCTGGGAGCGCCATATATTTT.

The chain uses TRBV10-3 and TRBJ1-1; tentatively, D is TRBD1 (6 bases). The V and J ends lost 6 bases and 1 base respectively, with 12 bases between them. This CDR3 spans 14 amino acids. Germline lookup yields CDR1 ENHRY and CDR2 SYGVKD. The DNA of the CDR3 is TGTGCCATCAGGGGCTCGGACAGGAACACTGAAGCTTTCTTT. It encodes CAIRGSDRNTEAFF.

The chain has TRBV7-2 and TRBJ2-5; no definite D call. The CDR3 extends over 15 amino acids. Germline V CDR1 and CDR2: SGHTA, FQGNSA. V lost 4 bases, J lost 5 bases, and 17 bases lay in between. CDR3 nucleotides: TGTGCCAGCAGCTCAAGTCCGGGTTCGTGGGAGACCCAGTACTTC. As protein: CASSSSPGSWETQYF.

The chain combines TRBV4-3 with TRBJ1-1, with 7 bases that match TRBD1. V lost 3 bases and J lost 0; bases outside the gene matches: 13. Germline-derived CDR1 and CDR2 are LGHNA and YSLEER. There are 18 residues in the CDR3. The CDR3 region is CASSQDTGQQGMNTEAFF. In nucleotides, the CDR3 is TGCGCCAGCAGCCAGGATACTGGACAACAGGGGATGAACACTGAAGCTTTCTTT.

The rearrangement links TRBV11-1 to TRBJ2-5; 11 bases map to TRBD2. CDR1 and CDR2 from the germline V gene are SGHAT and FQDESV (reference sequence). The ends lost 5 bases at V and 5 bases at J; junction bases unmatched: 10. The CDR3 has 16 residues. CDR3 sequence: CASSGTWTSGWETQYF. The CDR3 DNA reads as TGTGCCAGCAGCGGAACATGGACTAGCGGGTGGGAGACCCAGTACTTC.

The chain carries TRBV4-2 and TRBJ1-1; TRBD1 might be the D (6 bases). This CDR3 is built from 15 residues. Deletions cut 4 bases from V and 1 base from J, with 13 bases between. Germline-derived CDR1 and CDR2 are LGHNA and YNFKEQ. Here the CDR3 reads CASSPRVGGNTEAFF. Written as DNA, the CDR3 is TGTGCCAGCAGCCCCCGGGTAGGGGGGAACACTGAAGCTTTCTTT.

The rearrangement uses TRBV9 and TRBJ2-7, with a possible D match to TRBD2 (5 bases). Germline-derived CDR1 and CDR2 are SGDLS and YYNGEE. Trimming shortened V by 0 bases and J by 6 bases, and 13 bases separated the two germline ends. This CDR3 has 14 residues. In nucleotides, the CDR3 is TGTGCCAGCAGCGTAGGGGCGCGGGCAGCCGAGCAGTACTTC. Translating it yields CASSVGARAAEQYF.

The chain employs TRBV12-5 and TRBJ1-2, with 7 bases matching TRBD1. Germline assignment: CDR1 LGHNT and CDR2 FRNRAP. The junction had 5 bases not matched to a gene; V was cut back by 6 bases and J by 7 bases. CDR3 length: 12 amino acids. The CDR3 sequence is CASGGDSGGYTF. In DNA form, the CDR3 reads TGTGCTAGTGGGGGGGACAGTGGTGGCTACACCTTC.

There are a few counts of this clone. The rearrangement uses TRBV6-1 and TRBJ2-2, with a possible D match to TRBD2 (7 bases). V was trimmed by 6 bases and J by 2 bases, leaving 13 bases between them. The CDR3 extends over 15 amino acids. In germline, CDR1 is MNHNS, CDR2 SASEGT. The CDR3 nucleotides read TGTGCCAGCAGCACGGGGGGCCCTAACACCGGGGAGCTGTTTTTT. This gives the protein CASSTGGPNTGELFF.

This clone has a single count. The chain links TRBV7-6 to TRBJ1-1; TRBD1 is a possible D gene (5 bases). CDR1 is SGHVS and CDR2 is FNYEAQ in the germline V gene. Trimming stripped 0 bases from V and 0 bases from J, with 8 bases between. CDR3 length: 15 residues. The CDR3 is CASSLAGGVNTEAFF. The DNA of the CDR3 is TGTGCCAGCAGCTTAGCCGGAGGGGTGAACACTGAAGCTTTCTTT.

In its sample, this clone was seen a few times. This chain joins TRBV6-5 and TRBJ1-6; D is possibly TRBD1 (5 bases). Germline V gives CDR1 MNHEY, CDR2 SVGAGI. The V gene lost 6 bases and the J gene lost 0 bases, with 9 bases spanning the gap. This CDR3 spans 15 amino acids. The CDR3 loop reads CASSRASSYNSPLHF. The CDR3 DNA reads TGTGCCAGCAGCAGGGCTAGCTCCTATAATTCACCCCTCCACTTT.

The J gene is TRBJ2-7, the V gene TRBV10-3; 7 bases are a match to TRBD1. With V trimmed by 4 bases and J by 1 base, 4 bases remained unmatched. The CDR3 sequence is 14 residues long. Germline values: CDR1 ENHRY, CDR2 SYGVKD. The CDR3: CAISVEGQSYEQYF. The DNA for the CDR3 is TGTGCCATCAGTGTTGAGGGACAGTCCTACGAGCAGTACTTC.

The chain combines TRBV5-1 with TRBJ1-1; 8 nucleotides line up with TRBD1. Germline V gene data show CDR1 as SGHRS and CDR2 as YFSETQ. The CDR3 is 16 amino acids. V lost 0 bases and J lost 0; bases outside the gene matches: 4. The CDR3 reads CASSLGQGALNTEAFF. In DNA form, the CDR3 reads TGCGCCAGCAGCTTGGGTCAGGGGGCTTTGAACACTGAAGCTTTCTTT.

The rearrangement uses TRBV11-3 and TRBJ1-1; D is perhaps TRBD1 (6 bases). The germline V gene encodes CDR1 SGHNT and CDR2 YENEEA. V lost 5 bases and J 3 bases, leaving 13 bases between the germline ends. The CDR3 loop spans 14 amino acids. The CDR3 DNA reads TGTGCCAGCAGCCGGGGGGGCGTCGACACTGAAGCTTTCTTT. Protein sequence: CASSRGGVDTEAFF.

The V gene is TRBV4-3, the J gene TRBJ2-7, with 10 bases that match TRBD1. The V segment lost 4 bases and the J segment 4 bases; nucleotides outside the gene matches: 7. The CDR3 contains 15 residues. Germline V gives CDR1 LGHNA, CDR2 YSLEER. CDR3 DNA sequence: TGCGCCAGCAGCCTAGGGACAGGGGCAATTTACGAGCAGTACTTC. Its protein is CASSLGTGAIYEQYF.

J is TRBJ2-5 and V is TRBV25-1; 8 nucleotides agree with TRBD2. The CDR3 consists of 16 residues. Germline CDR1 is MGHDK and CDR2 is SYGVNS. The J segment lost 4 bases and the V segment lost 2 bases, leaving 9 bases of the junction unmatched. The CDR3, as DNA: TGTGCCAGCAGTGAACGGGGGGGCTCCTCTCGAGAGACCCAGTACTTC. This gives the protein CASSERGGSSRETQYF. Together with reference TRBV25-1 and TRBJ2-5, the CDR3 gives the full variable domain: EADIYQTPRYLVIGTGKKITLECSQTMGHDKMYWYQQDPGMELHLIHYSYGVNSTEKGDLSSESTVSRIRTEHFPLTLESARPSHTSQYLCASSERGGSSRETQYFGPGTRLLVL.